This record looks at one T cell receptor beta chain sequence and its context. A Seattle source enrolled patients during active infection and followed them longitudinally. This specimen belongs to a study of blood T cell repertoires in COVID-19. Study processing details: By means of reference gene primer amplification, nucleated cell counts were estimated. The assay was immunoSEQ multiplex PCR, and TCRdb's table has in-frame clones only and misses some. V, J and clone size derive from that table, while D and trimming were established from the DNA sequence. This table has 150,000 to 200,000 clones, about 92% appearing once. Sequencing was done on a sample of peripheral blood. The TCR was taken from a man younger than 40 with COVID-19, enrolled during active disease.

CDR3 sequence reads: CASSSPNRNGYTF. The CDR3 nucleotides read TGTGCCAGCAGTTCTCCCAACAGGAATGGCTACACCTTC. The chain couples TRBV27 to TRBJ1-2; a weak D match, TRBD1 (5 bases). Between the trimmed V and J ends, which lost 4 bases and 6 bases, there was a span of 12 bases. The CDR3 covers 13 residues. Germline V gene lookup returns CDR1 MNHEY and CDR2 SMNVEV (reference sequence).